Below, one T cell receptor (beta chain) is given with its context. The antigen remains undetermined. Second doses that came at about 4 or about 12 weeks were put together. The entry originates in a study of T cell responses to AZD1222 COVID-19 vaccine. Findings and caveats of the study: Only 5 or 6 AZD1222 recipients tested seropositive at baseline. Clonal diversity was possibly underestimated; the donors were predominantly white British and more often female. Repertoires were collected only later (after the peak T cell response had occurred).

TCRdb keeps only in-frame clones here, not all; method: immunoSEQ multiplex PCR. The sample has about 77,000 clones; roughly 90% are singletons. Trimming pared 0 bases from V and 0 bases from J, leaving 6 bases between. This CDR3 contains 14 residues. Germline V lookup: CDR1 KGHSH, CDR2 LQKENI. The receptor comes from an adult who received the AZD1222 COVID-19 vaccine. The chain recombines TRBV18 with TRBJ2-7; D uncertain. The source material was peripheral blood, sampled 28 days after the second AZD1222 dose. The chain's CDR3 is CASSPPPNSYEQYF. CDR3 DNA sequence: TGTGCCAGCTCACCACCGCCCAACTCCTACGAGCAGTACTTC.